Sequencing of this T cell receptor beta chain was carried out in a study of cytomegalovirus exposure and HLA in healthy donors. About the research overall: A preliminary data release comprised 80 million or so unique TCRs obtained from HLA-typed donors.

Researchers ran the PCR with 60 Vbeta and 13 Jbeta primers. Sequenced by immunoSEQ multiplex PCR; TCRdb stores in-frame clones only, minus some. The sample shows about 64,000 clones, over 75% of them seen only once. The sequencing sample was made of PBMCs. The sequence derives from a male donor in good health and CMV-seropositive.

The CDR3: CASNRDNYGYTF. As DNA, the CDR3 is TGTGCCAGCAACAGGGATAACTATGGCTACACCTTC. The genes are TRBV7-9 and TRBJ1-2; D is possibly TRBD1 (6 bases). The CDR3 length is 12 residues. V lost 7 bases and J 1 base, leaving 7 bases between the germline ends. Germline CDR1 reads SEHNR; CDR2 reads FQNEAQ (reference sequence).